The 25 T cell receptor beta chains below all came from one sample that was sequenced in a study of blood T cell repertoires in COVID-19. Assay: immunoSEQ multiplex PCR; the TCRdb copy retains only in-frame clones and omits some. Of roughly 42,000 clones listed, roughly 84% are singletons. Sequenced sample: peripheral blood. These receptors all stem from a woman in her 70s in a cohort sampled during active COVID-19.

The V gene is TRBV5-4, the J gene TRBJ2-5, with 11 positions matching TRBD2. Germline V gives CDR1 SGHNT, CDR2 YYREEE (reference sequence). This CDR3 comprises 16 residues. V dropped 3 bases and J dropped 2; count of bases not matched to a gene: 6. The CDR3 here is CASSSGTSGPQETQYF. The CDR3 nucleotides read TGTGCCAGCAGCTCCGGGACTAGCGGACCGCAAGAGACCCAGTACTTC. Complete variable domain (other parts from reference TRBV5-4 and TRBJ2-5): ETGVTQSPTHLIKTRGQQVTLRCSSQSGHNTVSWYQQALGQGPQFIFQYYREEENGRGNFPPRFSGLQFPNYSSELNVNALELDDSALYLCASSSGTSGPQETQYFGPGTRLLVL.

In DNA, the CDR3 is TGTGCCAGCAGTTCACAAATGGACAGGAAGACCAATCAGCCCCAGCATTTT. It is translated as CASSSQMDRKTNQPQHF. This chain joins TRBV28 and TRBJ1-5; 7 positions match TRBD1. Germline trimming cut 4 bases from V and 3 bases from J; bases unmatched to any gene: 12. The CDR3 consists of 17 residues. Germline assignment: CDR1 MDHEN and CDR2 SYDVKM.

The J gene is TRBJ1-2, the V gene TRBV28; D gene unclear. The CDR3 sequence is 16 residues long. V was pared by 5 bases and J by 2 bases, with 18 bases between. Germline-derived CDR1 and CDR2 are MDHEN and SYDVKM. The CDR3 loop is CASSPRTRRPNYGYTF. CDR3 coding DNA: TGTGCCAGCAGTCCAAGAACTAGAAGACCAAACTATGGCTACACCTTC.

This clone was detected only once. This chain connects TRBV28 to TRBJ1-6; the D gene is possibly TRBD1 (5 bases). Germline V gene data show CDR1 as MDHEN and CDR2 as SYDVKM. The ends were cut back, 9 bases at V and 4 bases at J, with 22 bases in the middle. The CDR3 loop spans 17 amino acids. DNA of the CDR3: TGTGCCAGTCACCCCGGGGGGGGAAGAGGGTATAATTCACCCCTCCACTTT. Amino acids: CASHPGGGRGYNSPLHF.

V gene TRBV4-3 combines with J gene TRBJ2-1; possibly TRBD2 for D (5 bases). This CDR3 is 16 amino acids long. The germline V and J ends were trimmed by 0 bases and 1 base, with 10 bases remaining between them. The germline CDR1 and CDR2 sequences are LGHNA and YSLEER. The DNA for the CDR3 is TGCGCCAGCAGCCAAGATCCGGCGGGTTCCTACAATGAGCAGTTCTTC. Translating gives CASSQDPAGSYNEQFF.

The chain is built from TRBV5-5 and TRBJ1-2; weak D call: TRBD1 (6 bases). The germline CDR1 and CDR2 sequences are SGHKS and YYEKEE (reference sequence). The CDR3 totals 13 residues. Trimming shortened V by 0 bases and J by 3 bases, and 6 bases separated the two germline ends. CDR3 in amino acids: CASSLGTDYGYTF. In DNA form, the CDR3 reads TGTGCCAGCAGCTTGGGGACAGACTATGGCTACACCTTC.

The chain recombines TRBV6-2 or TRBV6-3 with TRBJ2-3; 9 bases align to TRBD2. The CDR3 is 16 amino acids. Germline V gives CDR1 MNHEY, CDR2 SVGEGT. The V gene end was trimmed by 6 bases and the J gene end by 1 base; junction bases not matched to a gene: 8. The CDR3 sequence: CASSHTPSGGTDTQYF. CDR3 nucleotides: TGTGCCAGCAGCCATACCCCTAGCGGGGGCACAGATACGCAGTATTTT.

This clone turned up a few times. The chain joins TRBV14 to TRBJ2-3; no clear D. This CDR3 comprises 16 residues. Germline lookup yields CDR1 SGHDN and CDR2 FVKESK. Trimming stripped 3 bases from V and 7 bases from J, with 20 bases between. CDR3 region: CASSQTRLLTWNTQYF. The CDR3 nucleotides are TGTGCCAGCAGCCAGACACGGTTGCTGACGTGGAATACGCAGTATTTT.

The chain is built from TRBV7-9 and TRBJ2-3, with TRBD2 as a possible D gene (7 bases). Trimming cost V 8 bases and J 0 bases, with 15 bases left between them. The CDR3 extends over 15 amino acids. From germline, CDR1 is SEHNR and CDR2 FQNEAQ (reference sequence). CDR3 sequence: CASGRGELSTDTQYF. DNA for the CDR3: TGTGCCAGCGGGAGGGGGGAGTTGAGCACAGATACGCAGTATTTT. The full variable domain, its missing parts supplied by reference TRBV7-9 and TRBJ2-3, is DTGVSQNPRHKITKRGQNVTFRCDPISEHNRLYWYRQTLGQGPEFLTYFQNEAQLEKSRLLSDRFSAERPKGSFSTLEIQRTEQGDSAMYLCASGRGELSTDTQYFGPGTRLTVL.

V is TRBV5-1 and J is TRBJ1-1, with TRBD1 matching over 7 bases. After removal of 3 bases from V and 3 bases from J, the junction contained 5 bases not matched to a gene. Germline loops: CDR1 SGHRS, CDR2 YFSETQ. The CDR3 length is 14 residues. This CDR3 is CASSSGTEHTEAFF. CDR3 bases: TGCGCCAGCAGCTCTGGGACAGAGCACACTGAAGCTTTCTTT. The variable domain in full, completed from reference TRBV5-1 and TRBJ1-1, reads KAGVTQTPRYLIKTRGQQVTLSCSPISGHRSVSWYQQTPGQGLQFLFEYFSETQRNKGNFPGRFSGRQFSNSRSEMNVSTLELGDSALYLCASSSGTEHTEAFFGQGTRLTVV.

The rearrangement joins TRBV2 to TRBJ2-1, with a possible D match to TRBD1 (6 bases). Germline CDR1 reads SNHLY; CDR2 reads FYNNEI. This CDR3 is 13 amino acids long. V lost 7 bases to trimming and J lost 6 bases, with 13 bases between them. The DNA for the CDR3 is TGTGCCAGCACAACCGGGACAATCAATGAGCAGTTCTTC. It codes for CASTTGTINEQFF. Full variable domain (remainder filled in from reference TRBV2 and TRBJ2-1): EPEVTQTPSHQVTQMGQEVILRCVPISNHLYFYWYRQILGQKVEFLVSFYNNEISEKSEIFDDQFSVERPDGSNFTLKIRSTKLEDSAMYFCASTTGTINEQFFGPGTRLTVL.

This chain links TRBV5-1 with TRBJ1-2, with 10 nucleotides matching TRBD1. CDR1 and CDR2 from the germline V gene are SGHRS and YFSETQ. The ends lost 4 bases at V and 7 bases at J; junction bases unmatched: 10. This CDR3 comprises 15 residues. CDR3 protein: CASSSTGTGVLGYTF. The DNA of the CDR3 is TGCGCCAGCAGCAGTACCGGGACAGGGGTGCTTGGCTACACCTTC.

V and J are TRBV3-1 (or the pseudogene TRBV3-2) and TRBJ2-4; D remains ambiguous. Germline CDR1 and CDR2: LGHDT and YNNKEL (reference sequence). The V and J ends lost 0 bases and 0 bases respectively, with 12 bases between them. The CDR3 is 17 amino acids. The CDR3 is CASSQDWAPLAKNIQYF. In DNA form, the CDR3 reads TGTGCCAGCAGCCAAGATTGGGCTCCGCTAGCCAAAAACATTCAGTACTTC.

The chain uses TRBV18 and TRBJ2-1; 10 bases are shared with TRBD2. Trimming at V came to 3 bases and at J to 8 bases, leaving 10 bases not matched to a gene. The germline CDR1 and CDR2 sequences are KGHSH and LQKENI. The CDR3 is made up of 16 amino acids. As DNA, the CDR3 is TGTGCCAGCTCACCTCAGAGCGGGAGGGCCCGGGATGAGCAGTTCTTC. This translates into CASSPQSGRARDEQFF.

This clone was seen just once. CDR3 amino acids: CASSPTGIYEQYF. The DNA for the CDR3 is TGTGCCAGCAGCCCGACAGGAATTTACGAGCAGTACTTC. The genes are TRBV3-1 (or the pseudogene TRBV3-2) and TRBJ2-7; TRBD1 might be the D (6 bases). The CDR3 totals 13 residues. Germline V CDR1 and CDR2: LGHDT, YNNKEL (reference sequence). V lost 4 bases and J 4 bases, leaving 11 bases between the germline ends.

This CDR3 reads CASSPGRNYEQYF. CDR3 bases: TGTGCCAGCAGCCCTGGTAGAAACTACGAGCAGTACTTC. The rearrangement uses TRBV13 and TRBJ2-7; no clear D. V was pared by 5 bases and J by 3 bases, with 11 bases between. The germline V gene encodes CDR1 PRHDT and CDR2 FYEKMQ (reference sequence). CDR3 length equals 13 residues.

The gene calls are TRBV2 and TRBJ2-2, with D maybe TRBD2 (5 bases). From germline, CDR1 is SNHLY and CDR2 FYNNEI. V was cut by 0 bases and J by 7 bases, with 15 bases left in between. The CDR3 loop spans 16 amino acids. Written as DNA, the CDR3 is TGTGCCAGCAGTGAAGCGCTGATAGCGTCGGGCGGGGAGCTGTTTTTT. Its protein product is CASSEALIASGGELFF.

This rearrangement joins TRBV29-1 to TRBJ1-2, with D perhaps TRBD1 (5 bases). This CDR3 is built from 12 residues. CDR1 is SQVTM, CDR2 ANQGSEA, per germline. V lost 3 bases, J lost 3 bases, and 8 bases lay in between. The CDR3 sequence: CSVESGDYGYTF. The CDR3 DNA follows: TGCAGCGTTGAGTCGGGGGACTATGGCTACACCTTC.

A few counts support this clone. The gene calls are TRBV2 and TRBJ1-1; D remains unclear. The V gene's germline CDR1 is SNHLY and CDR2 FYNNEI. This CDR3 has 15 residues. V shed 7 bases and J shed 2 bases, with 17 bases lying between them. This chain's CDR3 is CASIQEAGANTEAFF. The CDR3 DNA is TGTGCCAGCATCCAGGAGGCGGGAGCTAACACTGAAGCTTTCTTT.

The chain links TRBV11-3 to TRBJ2-7; 7 nucleotides line up with TRBD1. From germline, CDR1 is SGHNT and CDR2 YENEEA. V lost 4 bases, J lost 4 bases, and 7 bases stayed unmatched. The CDR3 has 14 residues. CDR3: CASSSRDSSYEQYF. The CDR3 nucleotides read TGTGCCAGCAGCTCCAGGGACAGTTCTTACGAGCAGTACTTC.

The rearrangement joins TRBV4-3 to TRBJ2-5, with TRBD2 as a possible D gene (6 bases). Deletions cut 3 bases from V and 5 bases from J, with 16 bases between. Per germline, CDR1 LGHNA and CDR2 YSLEER. This CDR3 contains 15 residues. The CDR3 protein is CASSQRLASDETQYF. Here the CDR3 DNA reads TGCGCCAGCAGCCAGCGGCTAGCGAGCGACGAGACCCAGTACTTC.

The chain uses TRBV7-2 and TRBJ2-1; the D gene is possibly TRBD2 (6 bases). The germline V gene encodes CDR1 SGHTA and CDR2 FQGNSA. Trimming pared 1 base from V and 10 bases from J, leaving 8 bases between. There are 12 residues in the CDR3. This CDR3 reads CASSLGGGEQFF. The CDR3 DNA is TGTGCCAGCAGCTTAGGAGGAGGGGAGCAGTTCTTC.

The V call is TRBV4-3, the J call TRBJ2-5, with TRBD2 matching over 9 bases. The ends lost 0 bases at V and 3 bases at J; junction bases unmatched: 8. The CDR3 length is 17 residues. Germline V lookup: CDR1 LGHNA, CDR2 YSLEER. In DNA form, the CDR3 reads TGCGCCAGCAGCCAAGAAGTCGGGGCTAGCGGGGAAGAGACCCAGTACTTC. It encodes CASSQEVGASGEETQYF.

The chain couples TRBV5-8 to TRBJ2-5; perhaps TRBD2 as D (6 bases). The length of the CDR3 is 13 residues. Trimming took 4 bases from V and 3 from J, leaving 10 bases between them. Germline V gene sequence: CDR1 SGHTS, CDR2 YDEGEE. CDR3 protein: CASSPRLEETQYF. CDR3 in DNA: TGTGCCAGCAGCCCCAGACTAGAAGAGACCCAGTACTTC.

The chain combines TRBV19 with TRBJ1-5, with 8 bases that match TRBD1. The CDR3 length is 17 residues. V lost 5 bases and J lost 1; bases outside the gene matches: 10. Looked up from germline, CDR1 is LNHDA and CDR2 is SQIVND (reference sequence). The CDR3 DNA reads as TGTGCCAGTAGTCCCCGGACAGGGACTTTAAGCAATCAGCCCCAGCATTTT. Its protein is CASSPRTGTLSNQPQHF.